What follows are 16 T cell receptor beta chains derived from one specimen sequenced in a study of T cell responses to AZD1222 COVID-19 vaccine. Profiled with immunoSEQ multiplex PCR; TCRdb holds only in-frame clones, not every one. Altogether 90,000 to 120,000 clones are present, 80% to 95% being singletons, with the ten largest covering 6.2%. The sequencing used peripheral blood, collected 28 days after the second AZD1222 dose. Receptors were obtained from an adult who received the AZD1222 COVID-19 vaccine.

The chain carries TRBV24-1 and TRBJ2-5, with D tentatively TRBD2 (7 bases). Trimming cost V 5 bases and J 3 bases, with 18 bases left between them. CDR1 is KGHDR, CDR2 SFDVKD, per germline. The CDR3 contains 16 residues. For the CDR3, the DNA is TGTGCCACCAGTGCCCCCGGGGGGCTAGCGGAAGAGACCCAGTACTTC. Translated, it gives CATSAPGGLAEETQYF.

V usage is TRBV4-1 and J usage is TRBJ2-5; possible D gene TRBD2, 5 bases. Deletions cut 1 base from V and 5 bases from J, with 11 bases between. Per germline, CDR1 MGHRA and CDR2 YSYEKL. This CDR3 has 14 residues. CDR3 sequence: CASSQGRDSETQYF. The CDR3 bases are TGCGCCAGCAGCCAAGGACGGGATTCGGAGACCCAGTACTTC.

This sequence joins TRBV24-1 and TRBJ2-3, with TRBD2 as a possible D gene (6 bases). Germline lookup yields CDR1 KGHDR and CDR2 SFDVKD. Trimming removed 5 bases at V and 3 bases at J, with 11 bases between. The CDR3 has 14 amino acids. This CDR3 is CATSAASGTDTQYF. For the CDR3, the DNA is TGTGCCACCAGTGCCGCGAGCGGGACAGATACGCAGTATTTT.

This chain links TRBV11-2 with TRBJ1-2; D is possibly TRBD1 (5 bases). The CDR3 covers 13 residues. Trimming removed 4 bases at V and 4 bases at J, with 10 bases between. Germline V gene lookup returns CDR1 SGHAT and CDR2 FQNNGV. CDR3 region: CASSSSGTYGYTF. DNA of the CDR3: TGTGCCAGCAGCTCGTCAGGGACCTATGGCTACACCTTC.

The chain recombines TRBV20-1 with TRBJ1-2, with D possibly TRBD1 on 6 matching bases. CDR3 length: 14 residues. V was cut by 3 bases and J by 0 bases, with 11 bases left in between. The germline V gene encodes CDR1 DFQATT and CDR2 SNEGSKA (reference sequence). The CDR3 spells CSASYAGANYGYTF. DNA of the CDR3: TGCAGTGCTAGTTACGCAGGGGCTAACTATGGCTACACCTTC.

The genes are TRBV6-2 or TRBV6-3 and TRBJ1-1; D perhaps matches TRBD1 (6 bases). The CDR3 has 14 residues. Germline-derived CDR1 and CDR2 are MNHEY and SVGEGT. Deletions cut 5 bases from V and 5 bases from J, with 15 bases between. The CDR3 nucleotides are TGTGCCAGCAGTGCGCCCAAGGGGGGAACTGAAGCTTTCTTT. This encodes CASSAPKGGTEAFF.

J is TRBJ1-5 and V is TRBV6-2 or TRBV6-3; D is undetermined. CDR1 and CDR2 (germline): MNHEY, SVGEGT. The CDR3 runs 13 residues. Between the trimmed V and J ends, which lost 2 bases and 7 bases, there was a span of 9 bases. CDR3 region: CASSYREEQPQHF. CDR3 bases: TGTGCCAGCAGTTACAGGGAGGAGCAGCCCCAGCATTTT.

The chain is built from TRBV18 and TRBJ1-1; D possibly corresponds to TRBD1 (6 bases). Germline assignment: CDR1 KGHSH and CDR2 LQKENI. V gave up 0 bases and J gave up 4 bases, with 9 bases separating them. This CDR3 spans 14 amino acids. CDR3 nucleotides: TGTGCCAGCTCACCACCGGGGGGGCGCACTGAAGCTTTCTTT. As protein: CASSPPGGRTEAFF.

J is TRBJ2-7 and V is TRBV19; TRBD1 matches 10 bases. CDR3 length: 15 amino acids. The V segment lost 4 bases and the J segment 5 bases; nucleotides outside the gene matches: 8. Per germline, CDR1 LNHDA and CDR2 SQIVND (reference sequence). This CDR3 reads CASSTDRGRNNEQYF. As DNA, the CDR3 is TGTGCCAGTAGTACAGACAGGGGGCGAAATAACGAGCAGTACTTC.

V usage is TRBV5-1 and J usage is TRBJ2-2, with a possible D match to TRBD1 (6 bases). V was trimmed by 4 bases and J by 8 bases, leaving 12 bases between them. CDR3 size: 13 residues. Germline V gene data show CDR1 as SGHRS and CDR2 as YFSETQ. The CDR3 is CASSPITGGELFF. For the CDR3, the DNA is TGCGCCAGCAGCCCGATCACAGGGGGGGAGCTGTTTTTT.

The chain combines TRBV20-1 with TRBJ2-7; 11 bases are a match to TRBD1. The CDR3 is 15 residues long. J gave up 6 bases and V 3 bases, and 10 bases lay outside the gene matches. CDR1 and CDR2 from the germline V gene are DFQATT and SNEGSKA (reference sequence). This chain's CDR3 is CSASQVGTGGSEQYF. CDR3 coding DNA: TGCAGTGCTAGTCAGGTCGGGACAGGGGGTTCCGAGCAGTACTTC.

The CDR3 protein is CASGLPSSGRPDNEQFF. The CDR3 region has the DNA TGTGCTAGTGGTTTGCCCTCTAGCGGGAGGCCCGACAATGAGCAGTTCTTC. This rearrangement joins TRBV12-5 to TRBJ2-1; TRBD2 matches 11 bases. CDR1 LGHNT and CDR2 FRNRAP come from the germline V gene. Losses at the gene ends were 2 bases for V and 5 bases for J; bases not matched to a gene: 8. CDR3 size: 17 residues.

This chain links TRBV14 with TRBJ2-1; 7 bases agree with TRBD1. The germline gives CDR1 SGHDN, CDR2 FVKESK. This CDR3 has 16 amino acids. J lost 0 bases, V lost 4 bases, and 6 bases had no gene match. The DNA for the CDR3 is TGTGCCAGCAGCCGACGGGACAGAATCTCCTACAATGAGCAGTTCTTC. Translating gives CASSRRDRISYNEQFF. Combining the CDR3 with reference TRBV14 and TRBJ2-1 gives the whole variable domain EAGVTQFPSHSVIEKGQTVTLRCDPISGHDNLYWYRRVMGKEIKFLLHFVKESKQDESGMPNNRFLAERTGGTYSTLKVQPAELEDSGVYFCASSRRDRISYNEQFFGPGTRLTVL.

V gene TRBV12-3 or TRBV12-4 combines with J gene TRBJ1-2; TRBD1 matches at 11 bases. CDR3 length equals 12 residues. The trim removed 10 bases at V and 6 bases at J, leaving 4 bases unmatched. The CDR3 nucleotides read TGTGCCACCGAGGACAGGGGGCATGGCTACACCTTC. Its translation is CATEDRGHGYTF.

V usage is TRBV19 and J usage is TRBJ2-7; 9 positions agree with TRBD1. The CDR3 runs 16 residues. The J segment lost 3 bases and the V segment lost 3 bases, leaving 9 bases of the junction unmatched. CDR1 is LNHDA, CDR2 SQIVND, per germline (reference sequence). The CDR3 DNA reads TGTGCCAGTAGTATTACCCTACAGGGGGCTGTCTACGAGCAGTACTTC. It codes for CASSITLQGAVYEQYF.

The chain employs TRBV4-3 and TRBJ1-2, with D perhaps matching TRBD1 (6 bases). The CDR3 runs 16 residues. The V gene's germline CDR1 is LGHNA and CDR2 YSLEER. The V end lost 0 bases, the J end lost 4 bases, and 15 bases lay between the germline ends. DNA of the CDR3: TGCGCCAGCAGCCAAGACCCCCGGGGGACACTCTATGGCTACACCTTC. This sequence encodes CASSQDPRGTLYGYTF.